This passage covers 27 T cell receptor beta chains from one sample sequenced in a study of post-analysis software for immune sequencing data. Findings and limits, study-wide: Higher frequency in patients than in controls was seen for several TRBV segments, with TRBV5-6, TRBV5-1 and TRBV20-1 among them.

Which antigens these TCRs recognize remains unknown. Unique molecular identifiers featured in each of the TCR beta cDNA libraries. TCRdb ran MiXCR on the PCR reads and lists one entry per CDR3 protein. The sample consists of 820,000 or so distinct CDR3 sequences, around 50% of them appearing once. Material for sequencing was blood. Receptors originate from a girl under 18 with multiple sclerosis.

Comments on this clonotype: One junction end disagrees with the germline gene, perhaps due to a read error. V usage is TRBV7-7 and J usage is TRBJ2-1; TRBD2 aligns across 8 bases. CDR1 and CDR2 (germline): SSHAT, FNYEAQ (reference sequence). The CDR3 length is 16 residues. In nucleotides, the CDR3 is TGTGCTAGCAGCGCCGCTACTAGCGGAATTTACAATGAGCAGTTCTTC. This gives the protein CASSAATSGIYNEQFF.

The chain couples TRBV9 to TRBJ2-3, with D perhaps TRBD2 (6 bases). CDR3 length: 15 amino acids. With 10 bases removed from V and 3 bases from J, the gap between germline ends came to 21 bases. Looked up from germline, CDR1 is SGDLS and CDR2 is YYNGEE. CDR3 coding DNA: TGTGCCCGCGGAGTCTCCGGGGGTGGAACAGATACGCAGTATTTT. Its protein product is CARGVSGGGTDTQYF.

This clonotype was seen a few times. The gene calls are TRBV29-1 and TRBJ1-2; D may be TRBD1 (6 bases). V shed 4 bases and J shed 2 bases, with 11 bases lying between them. Germline lookup yields CDR1 SQVTM and CDR2 ANQGSEA. The CDR3 length is 13 residues. The CDR3 spells CSVGGHLNYGYTF. In DNA form, the CDR3 reads TGCAGCGTTGGGGGACACTTAAACTATGGCTACACCTTC.

This clonotype came up once. V gene TRBV6-6 combines with J gene TRBJ1-5, with a weak D call TRBD1 (6 bases). The germline V gene has CDR1 MNHNY and CDR2 SVGAGI (reference sequence). The CDR3 has 15 amino acids. V lost 2 bases and J 7 bases, leaving 15 bases between the germline ends. This CDR3 is CASSYTTGRGQPQHF. CDR3 in DNA: TGTGCCAGCAGTTACACCACCGGCAGGGGCCAGCCCCAGCATTTT.

This clonotype was picked up a small number of times. The CDR3 DNA reads TGCAGCGTAGCCACAGGGGGCACCCTACAAGAGACCCAGTACTTC. Translation gives CSVATGGTLQETQYF. J is TRBJ2-5 and V is TRBV29-1, with 9 bases matching TRBD1. This CDR3 is built from 15 residues. V was pared by 6 bases and J by 2 bases, with 10 bases of the junction left unmatched. Germline V gene sequence: CDR1 SQVTM, CDR2 ANQGSEA.

CDR3 in amino acids: CASSPRTSYGIRNEQFF. CDR3 DNA: TGTGCCAGCAGTCCGAGGACTAGTTACGGGATTCGGAATGAGCAGTTCTTC. The rearrangement uses TRBV12-3 or TRBV12-4 and TRBJ2-1; 7 bases align to TRBD2. J lost 7 bases, V lost 5 bases, and 17 bases had no gene match. The CDR3 consists of 17 residues.

J is TRBJ2-5 and V is TRBV7-3, with a possible D match to TRBD2 (5 bases). The CDR3 extends over 13 amino acids. V lost 1 base and J lost 4, with 7 bases in between. The germline CDR1 and CDR2 sequences are SGHTA and FQGTGA. CDR3: CASSLNEGETQYF. The DNA for the CDR3 is TGTGCCAGCAGCTTAAACGAGGGAGAGACCCAGTACTTC.

This clonotype was picked up one time. This sequence joins TRBV7-9 and TRBJ2-7, with 9 nucleotides matching TRBD1. V dropped 2 bases and J dropped 3; count of bases not matched to a gene: 8. The germline gives CDR1 SEHNR, CDR2 FQNEAQ (reference sequence). The CDR3 has 16 amino acids. CDR3 residues: CASSLPEQGADYEQYF. CDR3 nucleotides: TGTGCCAGCAGCTTACCGGAACAGGGGGCCGACTACGAGCAGTACTTC.

The genes are TRBV6-5 and TRBJ1-2, with D unresolved. CDR1 MNHEY and CDR2 SVGAGI come from the germline V gene. V was cut by 1 base and J by 3 bases, with 6 bases left in between. The length of the CDR3 is 13 residues. CDR3 bases: TGTGCCAGCAGTTACTTCGGCGACTATGGCTACACCTTC. It specifies CASSYFGDYGYTF.

This clonotype has more than one count but fewer than ten. The genes are TRBV10-3 and TRBJ2-3; D unclear. This CDR3 is 14 amino acids long. CDR1 and CDR2 (germline): ENHRY, SYGVKD. V lost 8 bases to trimming and J lost 1 base, with 13 bases between them. CDR3 in amino acids: CAIDERQGTDTQYF. The CDR3 bases are TGTGCCATCGACGAGAGACAAGGCACAGATACGCAGTATTTT.

The V gene is TRBV29-1, the J gene TRBJ2-7; D is unclear. The better agreement between TRBJ2-5 and the DNA end casts doubt on the J call. Per the germline V gene, CDR1 is SQVTM and CDR2 is ANQGSEA. The CDR3 runs 11 residues. DNA for the CDR3: TGCAGCTCTCAGGACCAAGAGACCCAGTACTTC. Translating gives CSSQDQETQYF.

The V gene is TRBV12-3 or TRBV12-4, the J gene TRBJ2-1, with TRBD1 matching 11 bases. The V gene end was trimmed by 6 bases and the J gene end by 7 bases; junction bases not matched to a gene: 8. There are 15 residues in the CDR3. CDR3 nucleotide sequence: TGTGCCAGCAGCCCCGGACAGGGGGCTGGGAATGAGCAGTTCTTC. Its protein is CASSPGQGAGNEQFF.

The chain recombines TRBV5-1 with TRBJ1-4; TRBD1 agrees at 9 bases. Germline values: CDR1 SGHRS, CDR2 YFSETQ. V shed 1 base and J 6 bases; nucleotides not matched to a gene: 7. The CDR3 runs to 16 residues. CDR3 nucleotide sequence: TGCGCCAGCAGCTTGAGTCCGGGACAGGGATATGAAAAACTGTTTTTT. Translation gives CASSLSPGQGYEKLFF.

This clonotype has only a few counts. V is TRBV4-2 and J is TRBJ2-4; 7 bases line up with TRBD1. The germline V gene encodes CDR1 LGHNA and CDR2 YNFKEQ. The CDR3 sequence is 15 residues long. J lost 8 bases, V lost 1 base, and 8 bases had no gene match. DNA for the CDR3: TGTGCCAGCAGCCAAGCCCGACAGGGTACGGACATTCAGTACTTC. Protein: CASSQARQGTDIQYF.

The rearrangement joins TRBV29-1 to TRBJ2-1, with TRBD2 as a possible D gene (6 bases). V was clipped by 6 bases and J by 5 bases, with 17 bases between them. The germline V gene encodes CDR1 SQVTM and CDR2 ANQGSEA. The CDR3 extends over 14 amino acids. CDR3 DNA: TGCAGCGTCGAGGGGTTAGCGGTTGACAATGAGCAGTTCTTC. Translated: CSVEGLAVDNEQFF.

This clonotype was recorded once. The chain carries TRBV9 and TRBJ2-1, with D tentatively TRBD1 (5 bases). CDR3 length: 15 amino acids. Germline values: CDR1 SGDLS, CDR2 YYNGEE. V was shortened by 0 bases and J by 7 bases, with 14 bases between the two germline ends. The CDR3 protein is CASSVEGALRNEQFF. The CDR3 nucleotides read TGTGCCAGCAGCGTAGAAGGGGCTCTAAGGAATGAGCAGTTCTTC.

The chain uses TRBV7-9 and TRBJ1-1, with TRBD1 matching over 7 bases. The V segment lost 7 bases and the J segment 7 bases; nucleotides outside the gene matches: 3. This CDR3 is built from 11 residues. The germline V gene encodes CDR1 SEHNR and CDR2 FQNEAQ (reference sequence). The CDR3 DNA is TGTGCCAGCAACCGGGACAGTGAAGCTTTCTTT. Its translation is CASNRDSEAFF.

The V call is TRBV6-5, the J call TRBJ2-1; D is unresolved. The germline V and J ends were trimmed by 0 bases and 5 bases, with 17 bases remaining between them. The CDR3 totals 17 residues. Germline V gene sequence: CDR1 MNHEY, CDR2 SVGAGI. The CDR3 coding sequence is TGTGCCAGCAGTTACTCCGTCCGGGCAAACTGGCACAATGAGCAGTTCTTC. Translating gives CASSYSVRANWHNEQFF.

The V and J genes are TRBV13 and TRBJ2-7; D may correspond to TRBD1 or TRBD2 (5 bases each). The CDR3 runs to 16 residues. V lost 4 bases, J lost 0 bases, and 16 bases lay in between. The germline V gene encodes CDR1 PRHDT and CDR2 FYEKMQ (reference sequence). CDR3 bases: TGTGCCAGCAGCTCCGCCCGGGACCGGAGCTCCTACGAGCAGTACTTC. This translates into CASSSARDRSSYEQYF.

The chain couples TRBV6-5 to TRBJ2-7; 11 positions match TRBD2. The CDR3 is 15 amino acids. V shed 5 bases and J 2 bases; nucleotides not matched to a gene: 5. Germline V CDR1 and CDR2: MNHEY, SVGAGI. CDR3: CASSLTSGSPYEQYF. The CDR3, as DNA: TGTGCCAGCAGTCTAACTAGCGGGAGTCCCTACGAGCAGTACTTC.

The chain carries TRBV5-1 and TRBJ1-2; possibly TRBD1 for D (6 bases). The CDR3 covers 15 residues. V lost 2 bases, J lost 6 bases, and 17 bases lay in between. Germline V gene data show CDR1 as SGHRS and CDR2 as YFSETQ. The CDR3 here is CASSLGQSVPHGYTF. The CDR3 coding sequence is TGCGCCAGCAGCTTAGGACAGAGCGTCCCCCATGGCTACACCTTC. The whole variable domain, remainder taken from reference TRBV5-1 and TRBJ1-2, is KAGVTQTPRYLIKTRGQQVTLSCSPISGHRSVSWYQQTPGQGLQFLFEYFSETQRNKGNFPGRFSGRQFSNSRSEMNVSTLELGDSALYLCASSLGQSVPHGYTFGSGTRLTVV.

The chain combines TRBV6-5 with TRBJ2-7, with D uncertain. The length of the CDR3 is 11 residues. Germline loops: CDR1 MNHEY, CDR2 SVGAGI. Trimming removed 3 bases from V and 9 bases from J, with 9 bases in between. The CDR3 loop is CASSYGQRQYF. In nucleotides, the CDR3 is TGTGCCAGCAGTTATGGTCAGCGGCAGTACTTC.

In DNA, the CDR3 is TGCGCCAGCAGCTTGGAGGTAGCGGGAGGGCCGGGAAATGAGCAGTTCTTC. It codes for CASSLEVAGGPGNEQFF. This chain links TRBV5-1 with TRBJ2-1, with 11 bases aligning to TRBD2. Trimming took 0 bases from V and 7 from J; bases not matched to a gene: 9. Germline V CDR1 and CDR2: SGHRS, YFSETQ. The CDR3 runs to 17 residues.

In its sample, this clonotype was seen a few times. This chain connects TRBV20-1 to TRBJ2-7, with 8 bases matching TRBD1. CDR3 length: 15 amino acids. Germline assignment: CDR1 DFQATT and CDR2 SNEGSKA (reference sequence). V was pared by 0 bases and J by 2 bases, with 6 bases of the junction left unmatched. The CDR3 coding sequence is TGCAGTGCTAGAGATCAGGGGGCGGTTACCTACGAGCAGTACTTC. Protein product: CSARDQGAVTYEQYF.

The table lists this clonotype with a few counts. The rearrangement joins TRBV28 to TRBJ1-2; 7 bases are a match to TRBD1. Germline V gives CDR1 MDHEN, CDR2 SYDVKM. CDR3 length: 15 residues. Trimming at V came to 3 bases and at J to 3 bases, leaving 7 bases not matched to a gene. Written as DNA, the CDR3 is TGTGCCAGCAGTTTGTTGGCAGGGGGGCACTATGGCTACACCTTC. Translated: CASSLLAGGHYGYTF.

The chain is built from TRBV7-3 and TRBJ2-5; D is unclear. Looked up from germline, CDR1 is SGHTA and CDR2 is FQGTGA. The CDR3 extends over 13 amino acids. V was trimmed by 3 bases and J by 6 bases, leaving 11 bases between them. This CDR3 reads CASSLNGLQTQYF. CDR3 nucleotide sequence: TGTGCCAGCAGCTTGAATGGTCTACAGACCCAGTACTTC.

The chain employs TRBV3-1 and TRBJ1-2; D possibly corresponds to TRBD1 (5 bases). Germline loops: CDR1 LGHDT, CDR2 YNNKEL (reference sequence). The CDR3 spans 14 residues. Trimming stripped 1 base from V and 8 bases from J, with 14 bases between. The CDR3 here is CASSQGAGPGGYTF. CDR3 coding DNA: TGTGCCAGCAGCCAAGGGGCAGGGCCCGGGGGCTACACCTTC.